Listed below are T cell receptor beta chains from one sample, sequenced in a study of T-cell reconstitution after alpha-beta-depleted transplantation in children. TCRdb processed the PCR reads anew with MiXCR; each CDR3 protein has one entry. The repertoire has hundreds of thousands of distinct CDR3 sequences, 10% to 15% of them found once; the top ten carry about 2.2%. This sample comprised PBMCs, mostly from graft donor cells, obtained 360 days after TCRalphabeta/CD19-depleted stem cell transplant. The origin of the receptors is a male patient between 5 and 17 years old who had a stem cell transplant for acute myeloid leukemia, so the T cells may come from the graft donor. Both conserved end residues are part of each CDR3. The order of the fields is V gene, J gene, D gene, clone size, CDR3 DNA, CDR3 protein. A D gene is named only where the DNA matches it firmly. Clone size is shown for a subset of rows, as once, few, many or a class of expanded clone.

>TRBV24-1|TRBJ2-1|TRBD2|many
TGTGCCACCACCACCCTTAGGACTAGCGGGAGGGAGAATGAGCAGTTCTTC
CATTTLRTSGRENEQFF
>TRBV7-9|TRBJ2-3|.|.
TGTGCCAGCAGCTTAAGCACAGACTTCACAGATACGCAGTATTTT
CASSLSTDFTDTQYF
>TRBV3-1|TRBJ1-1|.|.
TGTGCCAGCAGCCAAGTCCGAGGGAGATCACTCACTGAAGCTTTCTTT
CASSQVRGRSLTEAFF
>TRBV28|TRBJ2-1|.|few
TGTGCCAGCAGTTTAGGTCTCTGGCGGGATGGCGATGAGCAGTTCTTC
CASSLGLWRDGDEQFF
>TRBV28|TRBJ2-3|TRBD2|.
TGTGCCAGCAGCCAACTGGGACTAGTGATTTCAGATACGCAGTATTTT
CASSQLGLVISDTQYF
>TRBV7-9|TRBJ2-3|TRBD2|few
TGTGCCAGCAGCCCGGCACTAGCGGTCACAGATACGCAGTATTTT
CASSPALAVTDTQYF
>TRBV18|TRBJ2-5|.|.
TGTGCCAGCTCAGATCGTCTTGGAGTGTACCAAGAGACCCAGTACTTC
CASSDRLGVYQETQYF
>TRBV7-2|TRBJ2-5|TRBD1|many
TGTGCCAGCAGGACAGGGTGGAGGAAAGAGACCCAGTACTTC
CASRTGWRKETQYF
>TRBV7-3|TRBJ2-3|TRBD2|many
TGTGCCAGCAGTTACCTCCCGGGACTAGCGGGAGAGCTCGCAGATACGCAGTATTTT
CASSYLPGLAGELADTQYF
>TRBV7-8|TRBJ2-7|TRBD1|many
TGTGCCAGCAGCTTTAACCGACAGGGCGGAAAACTCTACGAGCAGTACTTC
CASSFNRQGGKLYEQYF
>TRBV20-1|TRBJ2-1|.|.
TGCAGTGCTAGCGTTACACCGGGACTGAGGGACAATGAGCAGTTCTTC
CSASVTPGLRDNEQFF
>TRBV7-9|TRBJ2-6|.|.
TGTGCCAGCAGCTCCGGTACAGCGAACTCTGGGGCCAACGTCCTGACTTTC
CASSSGTANSGANVLTF
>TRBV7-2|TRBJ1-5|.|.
TGTGCCAGCAGCTTAAGAGGGCGGAATCAGCCCCAGCATTTT
CASSLRGRNQPQHF
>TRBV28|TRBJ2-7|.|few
TGTGCCAGCAGTTTATCGGAGCGGACGAGCTCCTACGAGCAGTACTTC
CASSLSERTSSYEQYF
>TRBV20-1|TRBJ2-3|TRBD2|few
TGCAGTGCTAGCCGGACTTGGGGGACTAGCGGGTGGTCTACGGATACGCAGTATTTT
CSASRTWGTSGWSTDTQYF
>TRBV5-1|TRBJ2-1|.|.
TGCGCCAGCAGCTTCCCTCGGGGCGCGGATGAGCAGTTCTTC
CASSFPRGADEQFF
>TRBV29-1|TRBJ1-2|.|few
TGCAGCGCCGAAGACAGGCTAAACTATGGCTACACCTTC
CSAEDRLNYGYTF
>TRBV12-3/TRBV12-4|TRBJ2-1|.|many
TGTGCCAGCAGTCCCCTGGCGACTAGGAATGAGCAGTTCTTC
CASSPLATRNEQFF
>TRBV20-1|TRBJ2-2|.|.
TGCAGTGCTAGCCTCCCGTGGGCGAACACCGGGGAGCTGTTTTTT
CSASLPWANTGELFF
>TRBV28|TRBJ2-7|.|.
TGTGCCAGCAGTTTCAAGGAGCCCTACGAGCAGTACTTC
CASSFKEPYEQYF
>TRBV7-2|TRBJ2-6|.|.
TGTGCCAGCATCCCAGGGTTCGGGGCCAACGTCCTGACTTTC
CASIPGFGANVLTF
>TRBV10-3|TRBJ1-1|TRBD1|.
TGTGCCATCAGTGGGATCGACAGGGCGAACACTGAAGCTTTCTTT
CAISGIDRANTEAFF
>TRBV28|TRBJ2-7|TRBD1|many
TGTGCCAGCAGGGGGACAGGGGTCTACGAGCAGTACTTC
CASRGTGVYEQYF
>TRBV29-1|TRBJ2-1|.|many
TGCAGCGTACCCGAGGTCAACAGTTACAATGAGCAGTTCTTC
CSVPEVNSYNEQFF
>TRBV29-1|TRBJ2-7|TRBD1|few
TGCAGCGTTGGGTTTACAGGGGGCGAGCAGTACTTC
CSVGFTGGEQYF
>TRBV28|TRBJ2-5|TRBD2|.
TGTGCCAGCAGTTTATGGAGAGCTCTAGCGGGAGGAGAAGAGACCCAGTACTTC
CASSLWRALAGGEETQYF
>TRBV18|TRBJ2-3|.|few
TGTGCCAGCTCGACAACCTTGGGTGCTGACACAGATACGCAGTATTTT
CASSTTLGADTDTQYF
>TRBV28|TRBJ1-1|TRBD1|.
TGTGCCAGCAGTAGTATCAGGGGGCGCGAGACTGAAGCTTTCTTT
CASSSIRGRETEAFF
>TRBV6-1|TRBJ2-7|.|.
TGTGCCAGCAGGGTAAACAGGGAGACCTACGAGCAGTACTTC
CASRVNRETYEQYF
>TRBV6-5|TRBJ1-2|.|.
TGTGCCAGCAGGGAGGGCTACACCTTC
CASREGYTF
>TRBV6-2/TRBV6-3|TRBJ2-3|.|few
TGTGCCAGCAGCCTCGGACTCCCTAGAGCGCAGTATTTT
CASSLGLPRAQYF
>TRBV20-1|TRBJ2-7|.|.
TGCAGTGCTAGAGAGAGGGTCCGGGACCCCTACGAGCAGTACTTC
CSARERVRDPYEQYF
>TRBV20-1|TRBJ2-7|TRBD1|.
TGCAGTAGCCCACAGGGGGAACCCTACGAGCAGTACTTC
CSSPQGEPYEQYF
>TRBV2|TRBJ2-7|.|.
TGTGCCAGCCGACACCCGACCTACGAGCAGTACTTC
CASRHPTYEQYF
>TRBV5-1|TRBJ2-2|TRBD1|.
TGCGCCAGCAGCACCCGACAGGGGGCTCTCACCGGGGAGCTGTTTTTT
CASSTRQGALTGELFF
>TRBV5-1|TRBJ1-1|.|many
TGCGCCAGCAGCTTGGGGCCGGCGGGTAAGACTGAAGCTTTCTTT
CASSLGPAGKTEAFF
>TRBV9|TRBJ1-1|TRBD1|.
TGTGCCAGCAGCATACAGGGGGCGGAAGCTTTCTTT
CASSIQGAEAFF
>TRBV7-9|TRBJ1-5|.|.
TGTGCCAGCAGCTCCGACAGATATAGCAATCAGCCCCAGCATTTT
CASSSDRYSNQPQHF
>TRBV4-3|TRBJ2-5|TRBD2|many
TGCGCCAGCAGCCAGATTGGGACTAGCGGTCAGGAGACCCAGTACTTC
CASSQIGTSGQETQYF
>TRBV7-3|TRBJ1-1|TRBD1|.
TGTGCCAGCAGCGCCGATCCAGGGGGGCCTGAAGCTTTCTTT
CASSADPGGPEAFF
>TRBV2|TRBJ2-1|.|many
TGTGCCAGCAGTGAAGCGGTGAACAATGAGCAGTTCTTC
CASSEAVNNEQFF
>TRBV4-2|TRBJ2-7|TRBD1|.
TGTGCCAGCAGCCAAGATAAGGGGGGACAGGACTACGAGCAGTACTTC
CASSQDKGGQDYEQYF
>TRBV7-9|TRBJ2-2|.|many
TGTGCCAGTCCGGTCCCCCTAGGGGAGAACACCGGGGAGCTGTTTTTT
CASPVPLGENTGELFF
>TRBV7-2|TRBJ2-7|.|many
TGTGCCAGCAGCTTAGGTCACGGATACGAGCAGTACTTC
CASSLGHGYEQYF
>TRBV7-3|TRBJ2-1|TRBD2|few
TGTGCCAGCAGCTTATTGGGACTAGCGGGAGCCCTTCCCTACAATGAGCAGTTCTTC
CASSLLGLAGALPYNEQFF
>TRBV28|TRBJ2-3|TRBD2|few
TGTGCCAGCAGTCATAGCGGGAGCGGGACAGATACGCAGTATTTT
CASSHSGSGTDTQYF
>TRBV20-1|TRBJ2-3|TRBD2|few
TGCAGTGCTAGAGGAGGGGTCTTCCTAGCGGGAGGCACAGATACGCAGTATTTT
CSARGGVFLAGGTDTQYF
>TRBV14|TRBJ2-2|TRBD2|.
TGTGCCAGCAGCCTACTAGCGGGCCCGAACACCGGGGAGCTGTTTTTT
CASSLLAGPNTGELFF
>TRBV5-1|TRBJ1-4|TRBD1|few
TGCGCCAGCAGCGCGTCCATGACAGGGGAAAAACTGTTTTTT
CASSASMTGEKLFF
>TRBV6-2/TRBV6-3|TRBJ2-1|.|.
TGTGCCAGCAGTTACTCAGTGGATGAGCAGTTCTTC
CASSYSVDEQFF
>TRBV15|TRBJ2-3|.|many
TGTGCCACCAGCAGGCGGGGGCCGGGAGATACGCAGTATTTT
CATSRRGPGDTQYF
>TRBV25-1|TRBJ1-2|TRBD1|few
TGTGCCAGCAGTGAAGGGACAGGGTTGCGTGGCTACACCTTC
CASSEGTGLRGYTF
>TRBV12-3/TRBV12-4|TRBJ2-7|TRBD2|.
TGTGCCAGCACCATACCCGGGACTAGCAGTTACGAGCAGTACTTC
CASTIPGTSSYEQYF
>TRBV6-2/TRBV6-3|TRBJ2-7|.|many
TGTGCCAGCACCAGGACGGCACCCTACGAGCAGTACTTC
CASTRTAPYEQYF
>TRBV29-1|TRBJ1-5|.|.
TGCAGCGTTGAAGATCTTAGGGTTCGTCAGCCCCAGCATTTT
CSVEDLRVRQPQHF